A single sample gave rise to the 26 T cell receptor beta chains below, sequenced in a study of breast tumors, draining lymph nodes, adjacent tissues. TCRdb itself ran the multiplex PCR reads through MiXCR, one entry per CDR3 protein. The sample shows approximately 15,000 distinct CDR3 sequences, around 57% of them seen only once. The sample comprised tumor-adjacent breast tissue. These receptors all stem from a female donor with breast cancer. Some clones in this sample may be carry-over from other donors' samples.

Ten or more counts support this clonotype. The chain uses TRBV5-8 and TRBJ1-2; D possibly corresponds to TRBD1 (5 bases). The CDR3 runs to 13 residues. The V gene lost 4 bases and the J gene lost 7 bases, with 14 bases spanning the gap. In germline, CDR1 is SGHTS, CDR2 YDEGEE. The CDR3 spells CASSPTGGRGYTF. The CDR3 nucleotides read TGTGCCAGCAGCCCCACTGGGGGACGTGGCTACACCTTC.

This clonotype was recorded once. An end of the junction does not agree with germline; a read error may underlie this. The CDR3 nucleotides are TGTGCCACCAGTGGTTTGCTCCTGTCGTCAGAGCAGTTCTTC. It codes for CATSGLLLSSEQFF. The rearrangement links TRBV24-1 to TRBJ2-1; D unclear. CDR1 is KGHDR and CDR2 is SFDVKD in the germline V gene. There are 14 residues in the CDR3.

There are many counts of this clonotype. The genes are TRBV13 and TRBJ1-1; no firm D call. The germline V gene encodes CDR1 PRHDT and CDR2 FYEKMQ (reference sequence). This CDR3 has 14 residues. The V and J ends lost 5 bases and 0 bases respectively, with 10 bases between them. CDR3 in amino acids: CASSTRTLNTEAFF. CDR3 coding DNA: TGTGCCAGCAGCACTCGCACCCTGAACACTGAAGCTTTCTTT. The full variable domain, rest sourced from reference TRBV13 and TRBJ1-1, is AAGVIQSPRHLIKEKRETATLKCYPIPRHDTVYWYQQGPGQDPQFLISFYEKMQSDKGSIPDRFSAQQFSDYHSELNMSSLELGDSALYFCASSTRTLNTEAFFGQGTRLTVV.

The sample holds one count of this clonotype. The chain recombines TRBV7-2 with TRBJ2-3; TRBD2 agrees at 9 bases. The V segment lost 6 bases and the J segment 4 bases; nucleotides outside the gene matches: 5. The CDR3 loop spans 14 amino acids. Germline CDR1 reads SGHTA; CDR2 reads FQGNSA. CDR3 loop: CASRGTSSADTQYF. The DNA for the CDR3 is TGTGCCAGCAGGGGGACTAGCTCGGCAGATACGCAGTATTTT.

This clonotype has a count of ten or more. The chain carries TRBV6-1 and TRBJ1-6; 8 bases line up with TRBD1. Losses at the gene ends were 4 bases for V and 7 bases for J; bases not matched to a gene: 3. The CDR3 has 14 residues. CDR1 MNHNS and CDR2 SASEGT come from the germline V gene. CDR3 in amino acids: CASSGTGKNSPLHF. Written as DNA, the CDR3 is TGTGCCAGCAGTGGGACAGGGAAAAATTCACCCCTCCACTTT.

This chain joins TRBV20-1 and TRBJ1-2; no definite D call. V lost 3 bases, J lost 8 bases, and 13 bases lay in between. Germline V gene lookup returns CDR1 DFQATT and CDR2 SNEGSKA (reference sequence). CDR3 length: 12 residues. CDR3 sequence: CSASPGGRGYTF. The CDR3 bases are TGCAGTGCTAGCCCGGGCGGGCGGGGCTACACCTTC.

This clonotype appeared many times. The rearrangement links TRBV6-5 to TRBJ2-3; weak D call: TRBD1 (7 bases). Germline assignment: CDR1 MNHEY and CDR2 SVGAGI. V was pared by 7 bases and J by 2 bases, with 10 bases between. The CDR3 runs 13 residues. This CDR3 is CASKEGATDTQYF. The CDR3 DNA follows: TGTGCCAGCAAGGAGGGGGCCACAGATACGCAGTATTTT.

This clonotype qualifies as medium-sized. The chain employs TRBV20-1 and TRBJ2-1, with D possibly matching TRBD2 (5 bases). In germline, CDR1 is DFQATT, CDR2 SNEGSKA (reference sequence). V gave up 0 bases and J gave up 1 base, with 7 bases separating them. The CDR3 runs 14 residues. CDR3 region: CSARDSGSYNEQFF. CDR3 sequence (DNA): TGCAGTGCTAGAGATTCGGGGTCCTACAATGAGCAGTTCTTC.

This clonotype has ten or more counts. This chain uses TRBV6-2 or TRBV6-3 with TRBJ1-2; D is unresolved. CDR1 and CDR2 (germline): MNHEY, SVGEGT. This CDR3 spans 12 amino acids. V was cut by 4 bases and J by 5 bases, with 8 bases left in between. The CDR3 protein is CASSLQSYGYTF. For the CDR3, the DNA is TGTGCCAGCAGTTTACAGTCTTATGGCTACACCTTC.

This clonotype is termed medium-sized. The chain recombines TRBV7-2 with TRBJ2-7, with 7 bases identical to TRBD2. J lost 11 bases, V lost 3 bases, and 7 bases had no gene match. From germline, CDR1 is SGHTA and CDR2 FQGNSA. There are 12 residues in the CDR3. For the CDR3, the DNA is TGTGCCAGCAGCTTTACGGGGGGAGGGGAGTACTTC. Amino acid sequence: CASSFTGGGEYF.

This clonotype showed up just a few times. The chain has TRBV15 and TRBJ2-1, with D possibly being TRBD1 or TRBD2 (5 bases each). V lost 2 bases and J lost 0, with 8 bases in between. This CDR3 is built from 15 residues. From germline, CDR1 is LNHNV and CDR2 YYDKDF (reference sequence). This chain's CDR3 is CATSRPGRSYNEQFF. The CDR3 DNA follows: TGTGCCACCAGCAGACCGGGACGCTCCTACAATGAGCAGTTCTTC.

This chain uses TRBV20-1 with TRBJ1-2; no clear D gene. Trimming shortened V by 0 bases and J by 4 bases, and 6 bases separated the two germline ends. This CDR3 comprises 12 residues. The germline CDR1 and CDR2 sequences are DFQATT and SNEGSKA (reference sequence). CDR3 loop: CSARDGGYGYTF. CDR3 nucleotide sequence: TGCAGTGCTAGAGATGGAGGCTATGGCTACACCTTC.

Remarks on this clonotype: The junction departs from germline at one end; a sequencing error may be responsible. V and J are TRBV20-1 and TRBJ2-1, with a weak D call TRBD2 (6 bases). Germline lookup yields CDR1 DFQATT and CDR2 SNEGSKA (reference sequence). CDR3 length equals 16 residues. The CDR3 nucleotides read TGCGGTGCTGGAGATCAATCCAGCGGGCCTTACAACGAGCAGTTCTTC. As protein: CGAGDQSSGPYNEQFF.

The chain combines TRBV7-8 with TRBJ1-2; D call uncertain. Trimming stripped 1 base from V and 5 bases from J, with 11 bases between. The CDR3 has 14 residues. Germline CDR1 SGHVS, CDR2 FQNEAQ. The CDR3 reads CASSLDLEIYGYTF. The CDR3 nucleotides read TGTGCCAGCAGCTTAGATCTAGAGATTTATGGCTACACCTTC.

The genes are TRBV5-1 and TRBJ2-3; TRBD1 or TRBD2 may be the D gene (5 bases each). Germline V gene lookup returns CDR1 SGHRS and CDR2 YFSETQ. This CDR3 comprises 14 residues. V was trimmed by 4 bases and J by 0 bases, leaving 9 bases between them. This chain's CDR3 is CASSARDSTDTQYF. CDR3 sequence (DNA): TGCGCCAGCAGCGCCCGGGACAGCACAGATACGCAGTATTTT.

The chain uses TRBV12-5 and TRBJ1-3; D not resolved. The CDR3 contains 11 residues. CDR1 and CDR2 from the germline V gene are LGHNT and FRNRAP. Trimming took off 4 bases at V and 8 bases at J, with 6 bases between the two ends. The CDR3 DNA follows: TGTGCTAGTGGTTCCGAGGACACCATATATTTT. Amino acid sequence: CASGSEDTIYF.

This chain's CDR3 is CASIGQGRLNQPQHF. The CDR3 nucleotides are TGTGCCAGCATCGGACAGGGGAGGTTAAATCAGCCCCAGCATTTT. This rearrangement joins TRBV6-1 to TRBJ1-5; 9 nucleotides align to TRBD1. The germline V gene has CDR1 MNHNS and CDR2 SASEGT. The CDR3 consists of 15 residues. The V and J ends lost 7 bases and 4 bases, in that order; junction bases with no gene match: 8.

The rearrangement links TRBV9 to TRBJ1-2, with D possibly matching TRBD1 (6 bases). Germline V gene data show CDR1 as SGDLS and CDR2 as YYNGEE. This CDR3 region has 15 residues. Deletions cut 3 bases from V and 0 bases from J, with 12 bases between. The CDR3 sequence: CASSARGGANYGYTF. CDR3 coding DNA: TGTGCCAGCAGCGCCCGTGGGGGCGCTAACTATGGCTACACCTTC.

This rearrangement joins TRBV12-3 or TRBV12-4 to TRBJ2-7, with D tentatively TRBD1 or TRBD2 (5 bases each). V was cut by 3 bases and J by 2 bases, with 11 bases left in between. The CDR3 totals 14 residues. CDR3 protein: CASSFAWGTYEQYF. CDR3 DNA sequence: TGTGCCAGCAGTTTTGCGTGGGGGACCTACGAGCAGTACTTC.

Sample share makes this clonotype medium-sized. J is TRBJ2-1 and V is TRBV20-1, with 8 bases that match TRBD1. V gave up 6 bases and J gave up 6 bases; unmatched junction bases: 13. CDR1 is DFQATT, CDR2 SNEGSKA, per germline (reference sequence). This CDR3 contains 15 residues. In DNA form, the CDR3 reads TGCAGTGCGACTCTTGGACAGGGCCGAAGCAATGAGCAGTTCTTC. Amino acid sequence: CSATLGQGRSNEQFF.

By share, this clonotype ranks as medium-sized. The J gene is TRBJ2-7, the V gene TRBV5-1; TRBD2 matches at 11 bases. The CDR3 consists of 14 residues. Trimming took 4 bases from V and 3 from J; bases not matched to a gene: 3. CDR1 is SGHRS, CDR2 YFSETQ, per germline. This CDR3 is CASSPGLAVYEQYF. The CDR3 bases are TGCGCCAGCAGCCCGGGACTAGCGGTCTACGAGCAGTACTTC.

Notes on this clonotype: The CDR3 does not close with the conserved phenylalanine or tryptophan, likely indicating a read error. The DNA is left out, because the CDR3 cannot be placed on it with certainty; the CDR3 is given as TCRdb lists it. V and J are TRBV11-2 and TRBJ1-2. 10 amino acids form the CDR3, both terminal residues included. Germline values: CDR1 SGHAT, CDR2 FQNNGV. CDR3 amino acids: CASSLDLNYV.

The V call is TRBV24-1, the J call TRBJ1-2; TRBD1 is a possible D gene (6 bases). Germline V gene sequence: CDR1 KGHDR, CDR2 SFDVKD. The CDR3 runs to 16 residues. The V end lost 3 bases, the J end lost 6 bases, and 19 bases lay between the germline ends. CDR3 DNA: TGTGCCACCAGTGATCCCTACGCCGGGACAAAGGATGGCTACACCTTC. Translating gives CATSDPYAGTKDGYTF.

V is TRBV15 and J is TRBJ1-5; D may be TRBD1 (5 bases). Germline CDR1 LNHNV, CDR2 YYDKDF (reference sequence). The CDR3 has 15 residues. The ends were cut back, 0 bases at V and 4 bases at J, with 10 bases in the middle. CDR3 in DNA: TGTGCCACCAGCAGAGATAAGGGGTTTAATCAGCCCCAGCATTTT. Translation: CATSRDKGFNQPQHF. Using reference TRBV15 and TRBJ1-5 for the parts outside the CDR3, the full variable domain is DAMVIQNPRYQVTQFGKPVTLSCSQTLNHNVMYWYQQKSSQAPKLLFHYYDKDFNNEADTPDNFQSRRPNTSFCFLDIRSPGLGDTAMYLCATSRDKGFNQPQHFGDGTRLSIL.

The chain is built from TRBV2 and TRBJ2-2; D not resolved. Germline V lookup: CDR1 SNHLY, CDR2 FYNNEI. Deletions cut 2 bases from V and 5 bases from J, with 9 bases between. The CDR3 is made up of 14 amino acids. Here the CDR3 reads CASSELRTTGELFF. The CDR3 DNA reads as TGTGCCAGCAGTGAATTACGGACGACCGGGGAGCTGTTTTTT.

The chain links TRBV7-2 to TRBJ1-3; tentatively, D is TRBD1 (6 bases). CDR1 and CDR2 (germline): SGHTA, FQGNSA. V was cut by 5 bases and J by 0 bases, with 11 bases left in between. This CDR3 has 15 amino acids. This CDR3 reads CASSVKQGSGNTIYF. The DNA of the CDR3 is TGTGCCAGCAGCGTTAAACAGGGCTCTGGAAACACCATATATTTT.